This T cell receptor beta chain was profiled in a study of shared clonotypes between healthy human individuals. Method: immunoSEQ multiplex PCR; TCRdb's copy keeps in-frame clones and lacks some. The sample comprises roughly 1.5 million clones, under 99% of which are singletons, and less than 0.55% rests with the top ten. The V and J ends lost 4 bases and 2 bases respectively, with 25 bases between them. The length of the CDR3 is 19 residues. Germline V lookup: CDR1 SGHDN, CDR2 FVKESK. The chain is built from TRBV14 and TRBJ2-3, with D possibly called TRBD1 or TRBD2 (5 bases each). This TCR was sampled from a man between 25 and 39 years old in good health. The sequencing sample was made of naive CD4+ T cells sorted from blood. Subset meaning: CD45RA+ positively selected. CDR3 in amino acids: CASSPGQRETLLDTDTQYF. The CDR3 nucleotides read TGTGCCAGCAGCCCCGGACAACGGGAAACTTTGCTTGACACAGATACGCAGTATTTT.